This T cell receptor (beta chain) was found in a study of cytomegalovirus exposure and HLA in healthy donors. As for the study in general: Among about 380 genotyped donors, 65% to 90% fell in the Caucasian-associated ancestry cluster.

PCR involved 60 Vbeta and 13 Jbeta primers. Original handling: Among the unique TCR beta chains that a later analysis counted, about 86 million in all, 9.5 million to 12 million were shared. TCRdb's table, derived via immunoSEQ multiplex PCR, lists solely in-frame clones and lacks some. V, J and clone size are those of that table, while D and trimming were read from the DNA. Among 150,000 to 200,000 clones listed, around 83% were seen once. General study results and limits: Overall, approximately 150 TCR beta chains were annotated as cytomegalovirus-associated. Productive status was seen about 87% or about 30% of the time for most TCR beta V segments in an earlier analysis.

Concerning this clone: The antigen remains unidentified.

The clonotype originates from a man between 50 and 59 years old in good health and CMV-seronegative. Sequences were obtained from PBMCs.

In nucleotides, the CDR3 is TGTGCCAGTAGTGGAACTCGACAGGGGAGCTACGAGCAGTACTTC. Its protein is CASSGTRQGSYEQYF. The V and J genes are TRBV19 and TRBJ2-7; TRBD1 aligns across 8 bases. V lost 5 bases, J lost 3 bases, and 9 bases stayed unmatched. There are 15 residues in the CDR3. Germline loops: CDR1 LNHDA, CDR2 SQIVND (reference sequence). The full variable domain, rest sourced from reference TRBV19 and TRBJ2-7, is DGGITQSPKYLFRKEGQNVTLSCEQNLNHDAMYWYRQDPGQGLRLIYYSQIVNDFQKGDIAEGYSVSREKKESFPLTVTSAQKNPTAFYLCASSGTRQGSYEQYFGPGTRLTVT.